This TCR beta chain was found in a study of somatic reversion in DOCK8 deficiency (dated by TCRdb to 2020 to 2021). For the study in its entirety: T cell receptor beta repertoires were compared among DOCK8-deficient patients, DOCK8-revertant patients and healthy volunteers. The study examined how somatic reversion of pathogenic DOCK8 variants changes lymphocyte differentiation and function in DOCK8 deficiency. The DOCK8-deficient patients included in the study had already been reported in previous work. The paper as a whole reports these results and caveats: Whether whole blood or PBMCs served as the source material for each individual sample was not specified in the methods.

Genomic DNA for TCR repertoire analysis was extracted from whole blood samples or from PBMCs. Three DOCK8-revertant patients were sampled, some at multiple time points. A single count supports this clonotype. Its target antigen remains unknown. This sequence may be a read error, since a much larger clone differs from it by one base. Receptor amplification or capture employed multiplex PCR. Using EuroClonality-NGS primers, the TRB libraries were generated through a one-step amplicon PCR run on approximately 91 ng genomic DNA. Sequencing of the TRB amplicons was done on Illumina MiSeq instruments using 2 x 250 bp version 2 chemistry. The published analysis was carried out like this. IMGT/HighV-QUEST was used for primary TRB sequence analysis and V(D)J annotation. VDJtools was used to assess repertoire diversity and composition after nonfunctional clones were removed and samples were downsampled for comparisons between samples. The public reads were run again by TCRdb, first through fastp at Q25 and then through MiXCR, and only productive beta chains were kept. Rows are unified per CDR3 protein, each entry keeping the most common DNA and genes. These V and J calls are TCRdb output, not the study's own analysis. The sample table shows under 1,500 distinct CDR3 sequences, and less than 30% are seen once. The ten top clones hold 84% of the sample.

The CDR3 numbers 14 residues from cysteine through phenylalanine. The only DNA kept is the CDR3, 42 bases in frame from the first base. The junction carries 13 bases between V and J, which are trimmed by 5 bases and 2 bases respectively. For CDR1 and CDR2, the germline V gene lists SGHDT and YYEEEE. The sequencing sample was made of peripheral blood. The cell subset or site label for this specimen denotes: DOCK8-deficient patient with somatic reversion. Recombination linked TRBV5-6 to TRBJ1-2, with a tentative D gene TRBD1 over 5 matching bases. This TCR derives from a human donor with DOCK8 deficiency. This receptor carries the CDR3 CASSPGRRNYGYTF. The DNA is TGTGCCAGCAGTCCGGGGCGGAGGAACTATGGCTACACCTTC.